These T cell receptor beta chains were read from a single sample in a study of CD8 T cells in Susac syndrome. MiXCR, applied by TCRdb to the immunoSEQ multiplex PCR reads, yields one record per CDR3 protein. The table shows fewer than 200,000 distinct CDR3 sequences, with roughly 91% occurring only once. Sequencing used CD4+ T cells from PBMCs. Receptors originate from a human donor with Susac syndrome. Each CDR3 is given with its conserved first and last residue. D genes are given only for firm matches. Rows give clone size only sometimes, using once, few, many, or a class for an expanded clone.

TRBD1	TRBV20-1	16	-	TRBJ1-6	TGCAGTGCATATGGACAGGGGGCGACCTATAATTCACCCCTCCACTTT	CSAYGQGATYNSPLHF
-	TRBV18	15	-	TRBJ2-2	TGTGCCAGCTCACCGGCGGGGAAAAACACCGGGGAGCTGTTTTTT	CASSPAGKNTGELFF
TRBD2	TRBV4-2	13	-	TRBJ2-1	TGTGCCAGCAGCCAAGATAGCGGGAGGTTTCAGTTCTTC	CASSQDSGRFQFF
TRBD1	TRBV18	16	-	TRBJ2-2	TGTGCCAGCTCACCGAACAGGGGGGCCGACACCGGGGAGCTGTTTTTT	CASSPNRGADTGELFF
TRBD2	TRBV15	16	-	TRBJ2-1	TGTGCCACCAGCAGTCAGCGGGGGGCCACCTACAATGAGCAGTTCTTC	CATSSQRGATYNEQFF
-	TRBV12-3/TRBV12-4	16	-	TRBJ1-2	TGTGCCAGCAGTTCGCCGACGTATTCCACTAACTATGGCTACACCTTC	CASSSPTYSTNYGYTF
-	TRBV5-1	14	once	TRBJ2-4	TGCGCCAGCAGCTTGGGAGTAGCTGAAAACATTCAGTACTTC	CASSLGVAENIQYF
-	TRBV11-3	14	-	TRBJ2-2	TGTGCCAGTTCGCGAGGGGGAAACACCGGGGAGCTGTTTTTT	CASSRGGNTGELFF
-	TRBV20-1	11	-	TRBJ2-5	TGCAGCGTCAAACCCCAAGAGACCCAGTACTTC	CSVKPQETQYF
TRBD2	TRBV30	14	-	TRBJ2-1	TGTGCCTCAAGAGCGGGGACCTCCTACAATGAGCAGTTCTTC	CASRAGTSYNEQFF
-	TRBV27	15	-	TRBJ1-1	TGTGCCAGCCTTTCACCGGGACTCTTACCCGGCAAAGCTTTCTTT	CASLSPGLLPGKAFF
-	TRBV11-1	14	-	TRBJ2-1	TGTGCCAGCAGCTTAGGGGACACCGACAATGAGCAGTTCTTC	CASSLGDTDNEQFF
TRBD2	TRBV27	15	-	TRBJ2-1	TGTGCCAGCAGTTCCCCTAGCGGAGGTAAACTTGAGCAGTTCTTC	CASSSPSGGKLEQFF
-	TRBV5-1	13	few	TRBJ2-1	TGCGCCAGCAGCTTGGGACGGAACAATGAGCAGTTCTTC	CASSLGRNNEQFF
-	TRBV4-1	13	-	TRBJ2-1	TGCGCCAGCAGCTACAGGGTGTCGGATGAGCAGTTCTTC	CASSYRVSDEQFF
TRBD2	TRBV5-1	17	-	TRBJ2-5	TGCGCCAGCAGCGAAGGGACTAGCGGGAGTCGGCAAGAGACCCAGTACTTC	CASSEGTSGSRQETQYF
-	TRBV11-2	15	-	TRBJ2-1	TGTGCCAGCAGCCTGACCGTGTTCAAAGACAATGAGCAGTTCTTC	CASSLTVFKDNEQFF
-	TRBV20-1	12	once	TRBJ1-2	TGCAGTGCTAGAGATCTATCGTATGGCTACACCTTC	CSARDLSYGYTF
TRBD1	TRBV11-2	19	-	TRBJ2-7	TGTGCCAGCAGCTTAGATTTTCCTACCACAGGGGCGAGCTCCTACGAGCAGTACTTC	CASSLDFPTTGASSYEQYF
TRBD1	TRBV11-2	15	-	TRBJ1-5	TGTGCCAGCAGCGTATCTGGACAGGCAGGTCAGCCCCAGCATTTT	CASSVSGQAGQPQHF
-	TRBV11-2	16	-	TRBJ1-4	TGTGCCAGCAGAGCGCCCGGTACAGGAAGAAATGAAAAACTGTTTTTT	CASRAPGTGRNEKLFF
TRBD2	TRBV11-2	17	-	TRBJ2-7	TGTGCCAGCAGCTCCCGGTTCAGTAGCGGGAATAGAAAAGAGCAGTACTTC	CASSSRFSSGNRKEQYF